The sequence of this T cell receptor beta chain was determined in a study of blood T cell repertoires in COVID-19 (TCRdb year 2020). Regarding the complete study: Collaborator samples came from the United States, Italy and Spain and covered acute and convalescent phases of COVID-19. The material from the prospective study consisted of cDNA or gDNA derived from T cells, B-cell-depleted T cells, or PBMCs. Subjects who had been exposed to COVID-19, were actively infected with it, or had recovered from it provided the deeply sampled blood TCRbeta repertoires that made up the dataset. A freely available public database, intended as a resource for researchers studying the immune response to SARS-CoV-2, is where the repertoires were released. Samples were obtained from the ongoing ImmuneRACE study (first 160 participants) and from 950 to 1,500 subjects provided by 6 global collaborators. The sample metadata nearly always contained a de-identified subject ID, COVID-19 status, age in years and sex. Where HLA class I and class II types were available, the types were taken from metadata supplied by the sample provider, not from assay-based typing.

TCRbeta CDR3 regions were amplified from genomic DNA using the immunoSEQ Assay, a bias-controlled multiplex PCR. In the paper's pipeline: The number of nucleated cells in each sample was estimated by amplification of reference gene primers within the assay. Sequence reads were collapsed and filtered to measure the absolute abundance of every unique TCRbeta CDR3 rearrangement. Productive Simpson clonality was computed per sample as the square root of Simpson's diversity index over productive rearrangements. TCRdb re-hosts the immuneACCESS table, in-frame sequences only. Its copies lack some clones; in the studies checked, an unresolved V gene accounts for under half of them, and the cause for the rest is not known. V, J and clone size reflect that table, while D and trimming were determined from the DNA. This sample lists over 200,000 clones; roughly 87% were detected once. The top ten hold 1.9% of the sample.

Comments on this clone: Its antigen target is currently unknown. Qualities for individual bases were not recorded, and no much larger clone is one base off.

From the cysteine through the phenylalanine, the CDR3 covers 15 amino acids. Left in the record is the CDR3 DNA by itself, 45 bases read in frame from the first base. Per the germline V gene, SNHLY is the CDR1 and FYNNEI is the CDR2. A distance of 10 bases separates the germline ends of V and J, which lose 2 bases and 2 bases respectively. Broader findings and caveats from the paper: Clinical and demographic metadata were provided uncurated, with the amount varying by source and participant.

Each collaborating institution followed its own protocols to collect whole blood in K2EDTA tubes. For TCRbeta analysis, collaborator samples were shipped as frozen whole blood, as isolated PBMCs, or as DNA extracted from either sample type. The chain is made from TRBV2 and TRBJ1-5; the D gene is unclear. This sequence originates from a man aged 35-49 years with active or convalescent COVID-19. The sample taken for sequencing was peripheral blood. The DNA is TGTGCCAGCAGTGAAAGCCGTTCTGGCAATCAGCCCCAGCATTTT. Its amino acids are CASSESRSGNQPQHF.